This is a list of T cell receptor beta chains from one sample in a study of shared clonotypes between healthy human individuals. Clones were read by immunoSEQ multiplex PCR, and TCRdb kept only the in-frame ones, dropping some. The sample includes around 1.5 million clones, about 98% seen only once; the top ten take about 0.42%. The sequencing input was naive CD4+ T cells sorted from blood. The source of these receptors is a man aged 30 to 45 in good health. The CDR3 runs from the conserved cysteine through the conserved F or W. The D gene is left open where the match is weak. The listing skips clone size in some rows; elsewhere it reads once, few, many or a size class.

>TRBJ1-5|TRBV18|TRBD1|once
CASSGQDSNQPQHF
TGTGCCAGCTCTGGACAGGATAGCAATCAGCCCCAGCATTTT
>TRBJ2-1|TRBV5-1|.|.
CASSLMGGVSYNEQFF
TGCGCCAGCAGCCTGATGGGTGGGGTTTCCTACAATGAGCAGTTCTTC
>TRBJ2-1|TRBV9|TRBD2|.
CASSVRTSQMYNEQFF
TGTGCCAGCAGCGTACGGACTAGCCAAATGTACAATGAGCAGTTCTTC
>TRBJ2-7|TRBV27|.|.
CASSLDRDNYEQYF
TGTGCCAGCAGTTTGGACCGGGACAACTACGAGCAGTACTTC
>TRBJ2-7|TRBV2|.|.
CASSLRDEQYF
TGTGCCAGCTCGCTCCGGGACGAGCAGTACTTC
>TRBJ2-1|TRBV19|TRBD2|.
CASREASGPNEQFF
TGTGCCAGTAGGGAGGCTAGCGGGCCTAATGAGCAGTTCTTC
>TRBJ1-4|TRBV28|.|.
CASGQIYEKLFF
TGTGCCAGCGGACAAATTTACGAAAAACTGTTTTTT
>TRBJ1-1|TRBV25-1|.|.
CASRGLPLNTEAFF
TGTGCCAGCAGAGGTCTACCTTTGAACACTGAAGCTTTCTTT
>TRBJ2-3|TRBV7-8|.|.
CASSTPSFARYF
TGTGCCAGCAGCACACCCTCCTTTGCGAGGTATTTT
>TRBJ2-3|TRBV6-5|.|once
CASSPNMGTQYF
TGTGCCAGCAGCCCAAACATGGGTACGCAGTATTTT
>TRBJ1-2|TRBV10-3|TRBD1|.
CAISPGQGGNYGYTF
TGTGCCATCAGCCCGGGACAGGGAGGAAACTATGGCTACACCTTC
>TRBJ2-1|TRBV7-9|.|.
CASSLFWNSPSYNEQFF
TGTGCCAGCAGCTTATTTTGGAACTCCCCCTCCTACAATGAGCAGTTCTTC
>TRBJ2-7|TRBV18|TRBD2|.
CASSVGLAGDYEQYF
TGTGCCAGCTCTGTGGGACTAGCGGGAGACTACGAGCAGTACTTC
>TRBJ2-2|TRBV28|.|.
CASSFQGRTGELFF
TGTGCCAGCAGTTTTCAGGGGCGCACCGGGGAGCTGTTTTTT
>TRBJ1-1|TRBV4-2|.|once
CASSQEKTVNTEAFF
TGTGCCAGCAGCCAAGAAAAGACAGTAAACACTGAAGCTTTCTTT
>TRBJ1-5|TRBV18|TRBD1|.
CASSQDRTGQPQHF
TGTGCCAGCTCACAGGACAGGACGGGTCAGCCCCAGCATTTT
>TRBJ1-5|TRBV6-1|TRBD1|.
CASSPGTGGEPQHF
TGTGCCAGCAGTCCCGGGACAGGGGGGGAGCCCCAGCATTTT
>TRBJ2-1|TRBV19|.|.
CASSNSGPYNEQFF
TGTGCCAGTAGTAATTCTGGACCTTACAATGAGCAGTTCTTC
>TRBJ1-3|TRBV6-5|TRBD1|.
CASSYTGGQGNTIYF
TGTGCCAGCAGTTACACAGGGGGCCAGGGAAACACCATATATTTT
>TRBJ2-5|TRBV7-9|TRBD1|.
CASRTGEGETQYF
TGTGCCAGCAGAACAGGGGAAGGAGAGACCCAGTACTTC
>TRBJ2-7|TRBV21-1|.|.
CASSKDHVSYEQYF
TGTGCCAGCAGCAAAGATCACGTATCCTACGAGCAGTACTTC
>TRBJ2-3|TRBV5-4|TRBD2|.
CASSFKAGGVRPDTQYF
TGTGCCAGCAGCTTTAAAGCGGGGGGGGTTAGGCCAGATACGCAGTATTTT